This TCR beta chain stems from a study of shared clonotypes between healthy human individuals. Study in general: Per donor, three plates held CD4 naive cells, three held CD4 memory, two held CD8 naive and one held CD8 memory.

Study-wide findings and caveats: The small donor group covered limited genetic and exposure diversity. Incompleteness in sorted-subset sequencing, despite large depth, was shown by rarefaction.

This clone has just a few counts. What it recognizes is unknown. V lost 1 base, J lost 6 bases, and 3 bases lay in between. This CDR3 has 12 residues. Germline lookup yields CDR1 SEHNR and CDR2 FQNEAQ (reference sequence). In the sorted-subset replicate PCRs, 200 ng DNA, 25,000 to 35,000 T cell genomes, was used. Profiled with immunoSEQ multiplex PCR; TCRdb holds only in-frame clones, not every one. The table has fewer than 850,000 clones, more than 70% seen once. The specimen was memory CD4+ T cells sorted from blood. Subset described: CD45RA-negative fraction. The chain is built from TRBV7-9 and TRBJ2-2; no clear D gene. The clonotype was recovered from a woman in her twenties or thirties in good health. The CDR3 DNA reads TGTGCCAGCAGCTTAGGGCCCGGGGAGCTGTTTTTT. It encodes CASSLGPGELFF.